This T cell receptor (beta chain) came from a study of identical twins. Study conclusions and caveats: Some out-of-frame alpha sequences were shared by twins, and these showed excess low generation probability. Insertion counts were lower in abundant cord blood beta clonotypes, a trend that memory repertoires did not show.

There are 11 residues in the CDR3. Trimming shortened V by 4 bases and J by 1 base, and 1 base separated the two germline ends. This clonotype has at least ten counts. What it binds is unknown. The donor group consisted entirely of healthy Caucasians. TCRdb recomputed calls from the 5' RACE reads with MiXCR, one row per CDR3 protein. The sample includes 500,000 or so distinct CDR3 sequences, 14% seen only once; the top ten take more than 0.5%. This sample also belongs to another study, concerning yellow fever vaccine responses in identical twins. That paper adds: Reports say the vaccine T cell response in twins looked partly convergent and partly personalized.

Sequencing used CD4+ T cells sorted from blood. V and J are TRBV12-3 or TRBV12-4 and TRBJ1-1; D is uncertain. This receptor was taken from a young woman in good health. CDR3 nucleotide sequence: TGTGCCAGCAGTTGGAACACTGAAGCTTTCTTT. Encoded protein: CASSWNTEAFF.